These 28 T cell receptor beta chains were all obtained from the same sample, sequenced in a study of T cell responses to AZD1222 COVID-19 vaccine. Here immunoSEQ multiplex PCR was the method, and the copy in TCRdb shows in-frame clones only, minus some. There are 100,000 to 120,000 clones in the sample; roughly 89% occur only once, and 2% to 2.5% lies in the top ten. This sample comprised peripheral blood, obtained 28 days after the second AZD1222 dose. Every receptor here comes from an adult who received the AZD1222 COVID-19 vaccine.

The CDR3 DNA sequence: TGTGCCACCGCTGCGGCAGGCTATGGCTACACCTTC. It specifies CATAAAGYGYTF. The chain is built from TRBV28 and TRBJ1-2, with D uncertain. The CDR3 spans 12 residues. The V gene's germline CDR1 is MDHEN and CDR2 SYDVKM. The V gene lost 10 bases and the J gene lost 4 bases, with 13 bases spanning the gap.

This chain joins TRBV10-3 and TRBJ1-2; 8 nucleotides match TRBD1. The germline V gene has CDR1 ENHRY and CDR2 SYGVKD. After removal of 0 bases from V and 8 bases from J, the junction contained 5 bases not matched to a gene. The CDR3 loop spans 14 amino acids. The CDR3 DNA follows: TGTGCCATCAGTGAGTCTGAGACAGGGGACGGCTACACCTTC. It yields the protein CAISESETGDGYTF.

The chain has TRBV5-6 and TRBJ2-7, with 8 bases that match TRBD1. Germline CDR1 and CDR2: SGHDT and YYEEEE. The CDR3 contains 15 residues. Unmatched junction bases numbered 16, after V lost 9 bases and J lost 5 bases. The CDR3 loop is CATGTTDREWDEQYF. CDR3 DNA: TGTGCCACCGGAACAACGGACAGGGAGTGGGACGAGCAGTACTTC.

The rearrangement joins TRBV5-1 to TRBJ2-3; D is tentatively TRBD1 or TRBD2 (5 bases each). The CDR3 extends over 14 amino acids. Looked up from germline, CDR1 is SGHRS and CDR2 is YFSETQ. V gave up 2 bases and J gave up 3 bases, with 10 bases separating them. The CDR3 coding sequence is TGCGCCAGCAGCTTCGGGACGTATACAGATACGCAGTATTTT. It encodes CASSFGTYTDTQYF. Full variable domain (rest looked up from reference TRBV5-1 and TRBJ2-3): KAGVTQTPRYLIKTRGQQVTLSCSPISGHRSVSWYQQTPGQGLQFLFEYFSETQRNKGNFPGRFSGRQFSNSRSEMNVSTLELGDSALYLCASSFGTYTDTQYFGPGTRLTVL.

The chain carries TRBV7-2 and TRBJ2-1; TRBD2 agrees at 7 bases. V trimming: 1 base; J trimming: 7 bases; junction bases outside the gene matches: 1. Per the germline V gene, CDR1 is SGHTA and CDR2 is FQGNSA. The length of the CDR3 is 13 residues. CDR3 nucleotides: TGTGCCAGCAGCTTAGTCGGGGGGAATGAGCAGTTCTTC. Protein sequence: CASSLVGGNEQFF.

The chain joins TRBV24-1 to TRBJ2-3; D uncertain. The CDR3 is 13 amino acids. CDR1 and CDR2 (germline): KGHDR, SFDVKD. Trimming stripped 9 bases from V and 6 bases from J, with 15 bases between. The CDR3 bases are TGTGCCACCGAGGATAAGATTACGGATACGCAGTATTTT. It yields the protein CATEDKITDTQYF.

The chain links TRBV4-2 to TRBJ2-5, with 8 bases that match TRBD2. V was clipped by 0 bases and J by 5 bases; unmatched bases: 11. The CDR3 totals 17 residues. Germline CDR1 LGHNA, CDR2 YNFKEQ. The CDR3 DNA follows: TGTGCCAGCAGCCAAGATCTTCGACCGGGGGGGGCTGAGACCCAGTACTTC. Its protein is CASSQDLRPGGAETQYF.

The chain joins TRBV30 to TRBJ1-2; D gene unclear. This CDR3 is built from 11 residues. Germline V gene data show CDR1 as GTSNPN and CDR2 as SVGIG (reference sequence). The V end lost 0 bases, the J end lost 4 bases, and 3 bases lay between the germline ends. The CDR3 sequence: CAWSVFYGYTF. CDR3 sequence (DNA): TGTGCCTGGAGTGTATTCTATGGCTACACCTTC.

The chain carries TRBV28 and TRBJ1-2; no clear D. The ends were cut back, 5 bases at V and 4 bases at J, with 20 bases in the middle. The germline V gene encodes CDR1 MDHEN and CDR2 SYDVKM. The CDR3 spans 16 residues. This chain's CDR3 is CASSSPDSPIRYGYTF. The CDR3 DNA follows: TGTGCCAGCAGTAGCCCGGACTCCCCTATCCGCTATGGCTACACCTTC.

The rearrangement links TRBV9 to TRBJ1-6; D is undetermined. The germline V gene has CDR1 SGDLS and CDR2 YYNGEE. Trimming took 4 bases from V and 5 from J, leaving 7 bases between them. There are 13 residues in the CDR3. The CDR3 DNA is TGTGCCAGCAGCCGCTCGGATAATTCACCCCTCCACTTT. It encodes CASSRSDNSPLHF.

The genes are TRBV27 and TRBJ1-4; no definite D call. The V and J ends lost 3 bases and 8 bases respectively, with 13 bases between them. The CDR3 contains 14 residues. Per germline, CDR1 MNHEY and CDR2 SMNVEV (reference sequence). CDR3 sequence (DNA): TGTGCCAGCAGTTTGCTTAATCATGGAGAAAAACTGTTTTTT. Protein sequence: CASSLLNHGEKLFF. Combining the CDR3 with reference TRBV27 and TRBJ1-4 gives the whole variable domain EAQVTQNPRYLITVTGKKLTVTCSQNMNHEYMSWYRQDPGLGLRQIYYSMNVEVTDKGDVPEGYKVSRKEKRNFPLILESPSPNQTSLYFCASSLLNHGEKLFFGSGTQLSVL.

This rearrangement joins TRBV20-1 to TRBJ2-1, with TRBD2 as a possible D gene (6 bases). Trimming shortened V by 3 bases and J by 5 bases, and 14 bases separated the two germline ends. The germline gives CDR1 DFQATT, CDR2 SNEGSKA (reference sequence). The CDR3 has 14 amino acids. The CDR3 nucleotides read TGCAGTGCTAGTTTCCGGGGGAGCGACAATGAGCAGTTCTTC. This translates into CSASFRGSDNEQFF.

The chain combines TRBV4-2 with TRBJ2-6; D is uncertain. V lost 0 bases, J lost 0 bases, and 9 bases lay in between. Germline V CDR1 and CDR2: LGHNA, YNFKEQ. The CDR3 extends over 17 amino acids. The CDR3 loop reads CASSQEWTSSGANVLTF. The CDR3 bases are TGTGCCAGCAGCCAAGAATGGACGAGCTCTGGGGCCAACGTCCTGACTTTC.

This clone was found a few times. Here the CDR3 reads CASRLVTDSYEQYF. CDR3 nucleotides: TGCGCCAGCAGACTTGTGACGGACTCCTACGAGCAGTACTTC. This rearrangement joins TRBV5-1 to TRBJ2-7; D not resolved. In germline, CDR1 is SGHRS, CDR2 YFSETQ. Trimming took 5 bases from V and 0 from J, leaving 12 bases between them. This CDR3 contains 14 residues.

The CDR3 sequence is CASSLAGEQYF. For the CDR3, the DNA is TGTGCCAGCAGCTTAGCAGGGGAGCAGTACTTC. V is TRBV7-8 and J is TRBJ2-7; D gene ambiguous. The germline gives CDR1 SGHVS, CDR2 FQNEAQ. The CDR3 is 11 residues long. Trimming took off 0 bases at V and 7 bases at J, with 4 bases between the two ends.

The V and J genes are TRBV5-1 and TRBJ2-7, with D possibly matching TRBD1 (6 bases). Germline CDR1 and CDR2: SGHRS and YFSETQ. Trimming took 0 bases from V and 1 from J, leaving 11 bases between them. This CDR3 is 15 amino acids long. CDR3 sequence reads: CASSLVQGPSYEQYF. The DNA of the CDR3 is TGCGCCAGCAGCTTGGTACAGGGACCATCCTACGAGCAGTACTTC.

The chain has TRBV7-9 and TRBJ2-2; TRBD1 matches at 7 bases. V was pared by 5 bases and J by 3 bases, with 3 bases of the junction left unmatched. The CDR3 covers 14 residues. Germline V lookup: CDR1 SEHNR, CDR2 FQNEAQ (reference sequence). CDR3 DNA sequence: TGTGCCAGCAGCCGGGACAGATACACCGGGGAGCTGTTTTTT. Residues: CASSRDRYTGELFF.

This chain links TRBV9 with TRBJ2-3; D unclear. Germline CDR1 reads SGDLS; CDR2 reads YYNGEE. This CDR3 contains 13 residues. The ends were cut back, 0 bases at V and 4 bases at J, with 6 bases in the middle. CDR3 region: CASSVAAPDTQYF. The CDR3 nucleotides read TGTGCCAGCAGCGTAGCAGCCCCAGATACGCAGTATTTT.

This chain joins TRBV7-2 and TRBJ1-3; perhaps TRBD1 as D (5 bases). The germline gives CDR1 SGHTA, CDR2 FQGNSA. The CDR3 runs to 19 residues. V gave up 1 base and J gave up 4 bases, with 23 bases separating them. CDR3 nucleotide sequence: TGTGCCAGCAGCTTAGAACACGGGTCTCAGGGAAGATACGGAAACACCATATATTTT. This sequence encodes CASSLEHGSQGRYGNTIYF.

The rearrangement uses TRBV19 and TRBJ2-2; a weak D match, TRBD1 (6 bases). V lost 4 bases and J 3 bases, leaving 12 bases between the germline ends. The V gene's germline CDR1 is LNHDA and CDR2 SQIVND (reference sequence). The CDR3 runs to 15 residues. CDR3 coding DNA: TGTGCCAGTAGTAAACAGGGAACCTACACCGGGGAGCTGTTTTTT. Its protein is CASSKQGTYTGELFF.

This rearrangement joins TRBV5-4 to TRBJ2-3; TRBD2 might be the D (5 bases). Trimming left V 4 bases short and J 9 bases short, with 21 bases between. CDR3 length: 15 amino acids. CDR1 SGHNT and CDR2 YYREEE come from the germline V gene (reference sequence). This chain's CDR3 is CASSPPPIEGGTQYF. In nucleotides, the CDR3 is TGTGCCAGCAGCCCCCCCCCGATCGAGGGTGGAACGCAGTATTTT.

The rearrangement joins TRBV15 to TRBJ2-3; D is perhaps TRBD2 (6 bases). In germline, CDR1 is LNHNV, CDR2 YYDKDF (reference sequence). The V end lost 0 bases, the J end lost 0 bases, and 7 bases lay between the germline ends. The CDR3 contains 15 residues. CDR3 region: CATSRDGTSTDTQYF. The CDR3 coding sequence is TGTGCCACCAGCAGAGATGGGACTAGCACAGATACGCAGTATTTT.

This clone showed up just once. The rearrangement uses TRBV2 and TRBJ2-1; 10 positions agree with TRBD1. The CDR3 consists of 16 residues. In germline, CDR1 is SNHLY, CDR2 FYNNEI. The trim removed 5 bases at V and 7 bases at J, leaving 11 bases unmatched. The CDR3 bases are TGTGCCAGCAGTCGCTCACCGGGACAGGGGAAAAATGAGCAGTTCTTC. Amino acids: CASSRSPGQGKNEQFF.

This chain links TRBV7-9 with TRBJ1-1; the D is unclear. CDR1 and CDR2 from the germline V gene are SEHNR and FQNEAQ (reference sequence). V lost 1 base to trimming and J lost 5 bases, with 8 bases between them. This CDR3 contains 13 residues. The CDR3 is CASSLGWETEAFF. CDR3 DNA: TGTGCCAGCAGCTTAGGGTGGGAAACTGAAGCTTTCTTT.

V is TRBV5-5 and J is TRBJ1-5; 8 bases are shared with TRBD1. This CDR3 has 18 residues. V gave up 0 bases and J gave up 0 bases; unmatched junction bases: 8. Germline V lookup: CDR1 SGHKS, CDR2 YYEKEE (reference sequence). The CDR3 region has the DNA TGTGCCAGCAGCTTGGGGGGGACAGGACCTTATAGCAATCAGCCCCAGCATTTT. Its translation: CASSLGGTGPYSNQPQHF.

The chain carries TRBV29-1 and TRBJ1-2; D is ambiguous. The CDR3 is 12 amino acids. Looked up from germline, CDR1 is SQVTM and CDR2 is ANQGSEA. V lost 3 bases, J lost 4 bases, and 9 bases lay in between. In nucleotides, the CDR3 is TGCAGCGTTGATTCGCCGCTCTATGGCTACACCTTC. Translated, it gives CSVDSPLYGYTF.

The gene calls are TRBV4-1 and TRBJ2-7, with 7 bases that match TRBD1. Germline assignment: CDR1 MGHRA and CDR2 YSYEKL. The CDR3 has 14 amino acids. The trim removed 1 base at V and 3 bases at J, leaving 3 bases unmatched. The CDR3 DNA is TGCGCCAGCAGCCAAGTGGGACAGTACTACGAGCAGTACTTC. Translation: CASSQVGQYYEQYF.

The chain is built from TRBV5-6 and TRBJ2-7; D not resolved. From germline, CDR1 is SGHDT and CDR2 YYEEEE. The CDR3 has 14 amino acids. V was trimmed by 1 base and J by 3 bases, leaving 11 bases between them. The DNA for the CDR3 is TGTGCCAGCAGCTTGATATCGTACGGCTACGAGCAGTACTTC. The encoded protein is CASSLISYGYEQYF.